The sequence of this T cell receptor (beta chain) was determined in a study of regulatory T cells in long-lasting Graves disease. Study findings and constraints: Gene preferences differed: TRBV28, TRBJ1-2, TRBJ2-5 in persistent cases.

This clonotype was seen a few times. The antigen remains unidentified. The CDR3 covers 12 residues. CDR1 is DFQATT and CDR2 is SNEGSKA in the germline V gene (reference sequence). Time point denoted: persistent/refractory GD, antithyroid drugs over 5 years with positive TRAb. PBMCs were the source of the RNA used for TCR sequencing. Both iRepertoire HTBI primers and Arm-PCR of CDR3 regions were used to build the TCR beta libraries. TCRdb reanalysed the multiplex PCR reads using MiXCR and keeps one entry per CDR3 protein. The sample consists of 250,000 to 300,000 distinct CDR3 sequences, around 23% of them appearing once.

The material sequenced was peripheral blood mononuclear cells (PBMCs), taken when the disease was refractory, from a patient treated with antithyroid drugs. The V and J genes are TRBV20-1 and TRBJ1-1; possible D gene TRBD1, 6 bases. The sequence was obtained from a female donor with Graves disease. The CDR3 loop reads CRPTGGADEAFF. The CDR3 DNA reads as TGCAGACCCACCGGGGGGGCAGATGAAGCTTTCTTT.